The T cell receptor beta chain under discussion was sequenced for a study of T-cell reconstitution after alpha-beta-depleted transplantation in children. The study's findings and limits: At day 60, the high TCRbeta diversity found in some patients originated from recipient T cells and thymic progenitors that had survived. T cells produced anew were the main source of T-cell counts and diversity one year after transplant.

Construction of the TCRbeta library involved unique molecular identifiers. TCRdb fed the PCR reads into MiXCR, producing one record per CDR3 protein. The data contain 200,000 to 250,000 distinct CDR3 sequences, approximately 24% of them singletons. Points on this clonotype: The target antigen is unknown.

Looked up from germline, CDR1 is DFQATT and CDR2 is SNEGSKA (reference sequence). Trimming stripped 6 bases from V and 2 bases from J, with 16 bases between. This CDR3 has 14 amino acids. This TCR was recovered from a female patient between 2 and 10 years old who had a stem cell transplant for congenital amegakaryocytic thrombocytopenia, so the T cells may come from the graft donor. Specimen: PBMCs, mostly from graft donor cells, collected 360 days after TCRalphabeta/CD19-depleted stem cell transplant. The chain carries TRBV20-1 and TRBJ2-5; perhaps D is TRBD1 or TRBD2 (5 bases each). CDR3 nucleotide sequence: TGCAGTGCACCGAGGGGTCCGACTCAAGAGACCCAGTACTTC. Residues: CSAPRGPTQETQYF.